This T cell receptor beta chain originates from a study of blood T cell repertoires in COVID-19. Study-level background: From the United States, Italy and Spain came samples of acute and convalescent COVID-19. Sources were T cells, B-cell-depleted T cells, or PBMCs; the material itself was cDNA or gDNA.

In the original analysis: Reference gene primer amplification in the assay estimated nucleated cell counts. Only in-frame clones appear in the TCRdb table, and some are missing; sequencing was by immunoSEQ multiplex PCR. V and J calls and clone size are copied from that table; D and trimming were computed from the DNA. The sample lists under 350,000 clones, more than 85% occurring once. This clone was recorded once. The CDR3 has 14 amino acids. CDR1 is SGDLS, CDR2 YYNGEE, per germline. V shed 2 bases and J shed 6 bases, with 13 bases lying between them. Material for sequencing was peripheral blood. The chain employs TRBV9 and TRBJ2-3, with D possibly matching TRBD2 (6 bases). The clonotype comes from a man aged 40-49 years with acute or convalescent COVID-19. The CDR3 nucleotides read TGTGCCAGCAGCGTGGGCCTAGCGTGGGATACGCAGTATTTT. It is translated as CASSVGLAWDTQYF.